This TCR beta chain was recorded in a study of technical replicates of blood from a few donors. The assay was immunoSEQ multiplex PCR, and TCRdb's table has in-frame clones only and misses some. The sample has about 72,000 clones; around nine tenths are singletons. V lost 4 bases and J lost 2, with 11 bases in between. From germline, CDR1 is MDHEN and CDR2 SYDVKM. The CDR3 loop spans 15 amino acids. The TCR comes from a human donor in good health. The sample was T cells isolated from PBMCs. V and J are TRBV28 and TRBJ2-2; D perhaps matches TRBD1 (6 bases). The CDR3 sequence: CASSSAGDNTGELFF. For the CDR3, the DNA is TGTGCCAGCAGTTCTGCAGGGGACAACACCGGGGAGCTGTTTTTT.